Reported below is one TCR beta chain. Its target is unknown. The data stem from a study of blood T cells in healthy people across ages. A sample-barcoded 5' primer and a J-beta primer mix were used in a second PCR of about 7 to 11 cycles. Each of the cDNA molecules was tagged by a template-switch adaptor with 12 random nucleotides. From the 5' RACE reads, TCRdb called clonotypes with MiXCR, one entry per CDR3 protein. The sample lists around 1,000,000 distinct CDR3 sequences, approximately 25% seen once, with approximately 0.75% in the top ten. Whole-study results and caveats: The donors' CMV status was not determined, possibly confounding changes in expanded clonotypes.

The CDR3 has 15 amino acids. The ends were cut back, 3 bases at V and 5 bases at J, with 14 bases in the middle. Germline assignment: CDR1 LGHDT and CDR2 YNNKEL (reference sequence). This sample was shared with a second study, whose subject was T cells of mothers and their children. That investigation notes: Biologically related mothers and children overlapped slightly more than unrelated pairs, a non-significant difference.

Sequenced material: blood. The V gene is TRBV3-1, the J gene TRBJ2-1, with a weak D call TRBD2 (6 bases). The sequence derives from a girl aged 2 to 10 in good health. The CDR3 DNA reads TGTGCCAGCAGCCAGTTTGCGGGATCAAACAATGAGCAGTTCTTC. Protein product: CASSQFAGSNNEQFF.